The 23 T cell receptor beta chains listed next were all sequenced from one sample in a study of OX40 agonist ivuxolimab in advanced cancers. Repertoires were generated with immunoSEQ multiplex PCR, while TCRdb's copy carries only in-frame clones and drops some. The profile shows about 59,000 clones, more than 70% of them singletons. The sequenced sample was CD4+ or CD8+ T cells sorted from blood, obtained in a trial of the OX40 agonist ivuxolimab. These TCRs come from an adult with an advanced solid tumor such as melanoma, head and neck, liver or kidney cancer.

The gene calls are TRBV29-1 and TRBJ2-1; D tentatively reads TRBD1 or TRBD2 (5 bases each). This CDR3 contains 12 residues. Germline CDR1 SQVTM, CDR2 ANQGSEA. The germline V and J ends were trimmed by 6 bases and 14 bases, with 20 bases remaining between them. The CDR3, as DNA: TGCAGCGTGGTGGGGACGCATAAAGGAAAGTTCTTC. Amino acid sequence: CSVVGTHKGKFF.

The CDR3 nucleotides read TGTGCCAGCAGTATGGGGACGGTCACAGATACGCAGTATTTT. Translated: CASSMGTVTDTQYF. The chain combines TRBV7-3 with TRBJ2-3; D possibly matches TRBD1 or TRBD2 (5 bases each). The CDR3 length is 14 residues. V was cut by 6 bases and J by 2 bases, with 12 bases left in between. Germline V gene sequence: CDR1 SGHTA, CDR2 FQGTGA. The whole variable domain, filled in from reference TRBV7-3 and TRBJ2-3, reads GAGVSQTPSNKVTEKGKYVELRCDPISGHTALYWYRQSLGQGPEFLIYFQGTGAADDSGLPNDRFFAVRPEGSVSTLKIQRTERGDSAVYLCASSMGTVTDTQYFGPGTRLTVL.

The chain recombines TRBV27 with TRBJ2-1, with 7 bases identical to TRBD2. Germline CDR1 MNHEY, CDR2 SMNVEV (reference sequence). This CDR3 region has 14 residues. Trimming removed 5 bases from V and 7 bases from J; junction bases left unmatched: 8. The CDR3 nucleotides are TGTGCCAGCAGTACCGGGAGGCCGTCTAATGAGCAGTTCTTC. This sequence encodes CASSTGRPSNEQFF.

This chain connects TRBV5-1 to TRBJ2-2; no clear D. The CDR3 loop spans 14 amino acids. The germline CDR1 and CDR2 sequences are SGHRS and YFSETQ. Trimming left V 7 bases short and J 1 base short, with 11 bases between. As DNA, the CDR3 is TGCGCCAGCGAGATTCTTGGGAACACCGGGGAGCTGTTTTTT. This codes for CASEILGNTGELFF.

The V and J genes are TRBV28 and TRBJ1-2, with D unclear. The CDR3 sequence is 11 residues long. Germline V lookup: CDR1 MDHEN, CDR2 SYDVKM. V shed 1 base and J shed 7 bases, with 4 bases lying between them. The CDR3 spells CASSLSFGYTF. The CDR3 nucleotides read TGTGCCAGCAGTTTATCCTTTGGCTACACCTTC.

This chain connects TRBV15 to TRBJ2-3; a weak D match, TRBD2 (6 bases). The germline V gene encodes CDR1 LNHNV and CDR2 YYDKDF (reference sequence). Between the trimmed V and J ends, which lost 1 base and 3 bases, there was a span of 8 bases. The CDR3 sequence is 14 residues long. The CDR3 coding sequence is TGTGCCACCAGCAGAGTGCGGGGTACAGATACGCAGTATTTT. It codes for CATSRVRGTDTQYF.

The J gene is TRBJ2-3, the V gene TRBV29-1; D possibly matches TRBD1 or TRBD2 (6 bases each). This CDR3 comprises 13 residues. Trimming pared 8 bases from V and 5 bases from J, leaving 17 bases between. The germline V gene has CDR1 SQVTM and CDR2 ANQGSEA. The CDR3 loop reads CSIRGGPQDTQYF. The CDR3 DNA sequence: TGCAGCATTAGAGGGGGGCCGCAAGATACGCAGTATTTT.

The rearrangement links TRBV5-4 to TRBJ1-1; D gene uncertain. Trimming left V 1 base short and J 3 bases short, with 10 bases between. This CDR3 region has 14 residues. Germline V gene data show CDR1 as SGHNT and CDR2 as YYREEE (reference sequence). CDR3 amino acids: CASSLPTQDTEAFF. The CDR3 nucleotides are TGTGCCAGCAGCTTGCCCACCCAAGACACTGAAGCTTTCTTT.

The chain carries TRBV7-2 and TRBJ2-7, with TRBD2 identical over 9 bases. The CDR3 is made up of 15 amino acids. The V gene's germline CDR1 is SGHTA and CDR2 FQGNSA. V lost 3 bases and J lost 2; bases outside the gene matches: 5. As DNA, the CDR3 is TGTGCCAGCAGCTTCCAGCGGGGGGCGGCCTACGAGCAGTACTTC. As protein: CASSFQRGAAYEQYF.

This clone was picked up one time. The rearrangement uses TRBV19 and TRBJ2-2, with TRBD2 matching 8 bases. V shed 8 bases, J shed 3 bases, and the junction held 11 bases outside the gene matches. CDR3 size: 16 residues. Germline CDR1 LNHDA, CDR2 SQIVND (reference sequence). CDR3 in amino acids: CASHPWGREDTGELFF. The CDR3 coding sequence is TGTGCCAGTCACCCTTGGGGGCGGGAGGACACCGGGGAGCTGTTTTTT.

This chain uses TRBV30 with TRBJ1-6; D not resolved. From germline, CDR1 is GTSNPN and CDR2 SVGIG (reference sequence). V gave up 7 bases and J gave up 0 bases, with 16 bases separating them. The CDR3 consists of 16 residues. CDR3 nucleotides: TGTGCCTCCCTGGACGGACCTAGCTCCTATAATTCACCCCTCCACTTT. It codes for CASLDGPSSYNSPLHF.

The CDR3 nucleotides read TGTGCCTGGAGTGCCCGGGCACAGGGGGTCTGGGGCTACACCTTC. Translating gives CAWSARAQGVWGYTF. V is TRBV30 and J is TRBJ1-2; 8 bases are shared with TRBD1. CDR3 length: 15 residues. The germline V gene has CDR1 GTSNPN and CDR2 SVGIG (reference sequence). The V gene end was trimmed by 1 base and the J gene end by 8 bases; junction bases not matched to a gene: 12.

The chain combines TRBV11-2 with TRBJ2-1; D is ambiguous. Germline CDR1 is SGHAT and CDR2 is FQNNGV. This CDR3 spans 15 amino acids. Deletions cut 5 bases from V and 2 bases from J, with 13 bases between. This CDR3 is CASSQDGVAYNEQFF. Here the CDR3 DNA reads TGTGCCAGCAGCCAAGACGGCGTCGCCTACAATGAGCAGTTCTTC.

The V call is TRBV6-1, the J call TRBJ2-7; 7 positions agree with TRBD1. From germline, CDR1 is MNHNS and CDR2 SASEGT. CDR3 length equals 13 residues. The V gene end was trimmed by 8 bases and the J gene end by 0 bases; junction bases not matched to a gene: 4. DNA of the CDR3: TGTGCCAGCCGGGACAGACCCTCCTACGAGCAGTACTTC. It codes for CASRDRPSYEQYF.

V gene TRBV7-9 combines with J gene TRBJ2-1; D is possibly TRBD1 (5 bases). CDR1 is SEHNR and CDR2 is FQNEAQ in the germline V gene (reference sequence). The CDR3 has 14 amino acids. V was shortened by 1 base and J by 6 bases, with 10 bases between the two germline ends. For the CDR3, the DNA is TGTGCCAGCAGCTTAGAAGGGGCCAGCAATGAGCAGTTCTTC. This translates into CASSLEGASNEQFF.

The chain combines TRBV28 with TRBJ1-4, with D possibly TRBD1 on 5 matching bases. The CDR3 covers 14 residues. Per the germline V gene, CDR1 is MDHEN and CDR2 is SYDVKM. Trimming left V 8 bases short and J 5 bases short, with 15 bases between. CDR3 protein: CASSSGTVNEKLFF. The DNA of the CDR3 is TGTGCCAGCTCCTCCGGGACGGTAAATGAAAAACTGTTTTTT. Based on the CDR3 plus reference TRBV28 and TRBJ1-4, the full variable domain is DVKVTQSSRYLVKRTGEKVFLECVQDMDHENMFWYRQDPGLGLRLIYFSYDVKMKEKGDIPEGYSVSREKKERFSLILESASTNQTSMYLCASSSGTVNEKLFFGSGTQLSVL.

The chain is built from TRBV21-1 and TRBJ2-7. TRBV21-1 is deemed a pseudogene. The CDR3 has 16 amino acids. The CDR3, as DNA: TGTGCCAGCAGCAAAGAAAACTCTTCTAGGGACTACGAGCAGTACTTC. Protein sequence: CASSKENSSRDYEQYF.

This rearrangement joins TRBV7-9 to TRBJ2-2, with D tentatively TRBD1 (5 bases). In germline, CDR1 is SEHNR, CDR2 FQNEAQ (reference sequence). The V gene lost 0 bases and the J gene lost 4 bases, with 9 bases spanning the gap. The CDR3 runs to 15 residues. This CDR3 is CASSLARGRTGELFF. As DNA, the CDR3 is TGTGCCAGCAGCTTAGCTAGGGGTCGCACCGGGGAGCTGTTTTTT.

This chain links TRBV11-3 with TRBJ2-3; 7 nucleotides align to TRBD1. Germline V gene lookup returns CDR1 SGHNT and CDR2 YENEEA. Trimming at V came to 2 bases and at J to 4 bases, leaving 0 bases not matched to a gene. The CDR3 spans 13 residues. The CDR3 protein is CASSLRGPDTQYF. DNA for the CDR3: TGTGCCAGCAGCTTAAGGGGGCCAGATACGCAGTATTTT.

The V gene is TRBV9, the J gene TRBJ2-3, with TRBD1 matching 11 bases. The CDR3 has 15 residues. The J segment lost 7 bases and the V segment lost 3 bases, leaving 7 bases of the junction unmatched. Per germline, CDR1 SGDLS and CDR2 YYNGEE. The CDR3 region has the DNA TGTGCCAGCAGCGCCGGGGACAGGGGGGCACATACGCAGTATTTT. Protein product: CASSAGDRGAHTQYF.

The V gene is TRBV2, the J gene TRBJ1-6; tentative D call: TRBD1 (6 bases). This CDR3 has 14 residues. The germline V gene has CDR1 SNHLY and CDR2 FYNNEI. V was trimmed by 6 bases and J by 7 bases, leaving 13 bases between them. The DNA of the CDR3 is TGTGCCAGCAGGGTTCGGGGGCGAAATTCACCCCTCCACTTT. This codes for CASRVRGRNSPLHF.

This chain uses TRBV27 with TRBJ2-1; D not certain. V was clipped by 3 bases and J by 0 bases, with 21 bases between them. CDR1 and CDR2 from the germline V gene are MNHEY and SMNVEV (reference sequence). The CDR3 length is 19 residues. The DNA of the CDR3 is TGTGCCAGCAGTTTCCGAACCCCAGCACTCGGCAACTCCTACAATGAGCAGTTCTTC. Its protein product is CASSFRTPALGNSYNEQFF.

The chain recombines TRBV6-1 with TRBJ2-3; 8 nucleotides line up with TRBD2. With 8 bases clipped from V and 0 bases from J, the junction kept 1 base outside the gene matches. The CDR3 spans 13 residues. Per germline, CDR1 MNHNS and CDR2 SASEGT. CDR3 sequence: CASLAGSTDTQYF. In DNA form, the CDR3 reads TGTGCCAGCTTAGCGGGAAGCACAGATACGCAGTATTTT.